Below, one T cell receptor beta chain is given with its context. This clone was observed a handful of times. What this receptor recognizes is not known. Base-call qualities are not available, and no considerably larger clone is one nucleotide away. This record belongs to a study of T cells in tumors after PD-1 blockade (dated by TCRdb to between 2019 and 2020). About the investigation overall: Patients with prior checkpoint blockade, systemic immunosuppressant use, or recent radiotherapy or other anti-cancer therapy within 4 weeks were excluded. A subset of patients also received ongoing daily vismodegib 150 mg during anti-PD-1 treatment. Pembrolizumab 200 mg every 3 weeks or cemiplimab 350 mg every 2 weeks was administered to patients. An average of around 110,000 TCR templates (range about 21,000-280,000) and roughly 37,000 unique clonotypes was obtained for peripheral blood samples. Paired single-cell RNA and TCR sequencing was performed on site-matched tumors from BCC or SCC patients before and after anti-PD-1 therapy. Bulk TCR sequencing was performed on roughly eleven peripheral blood samples from a handful of patients to compare blood and tumor clonotypes. Clinical response was assessed using RECIST version 1.1. Findings and caveats that apply to the study as a whole: The source of novel T cell clones was not identified and could include lymphoid organs or rare unexpanded clones within the tumor or its periphery. About 40% of the TCR clonotypes from tumors also showed up in blood, and some novel exhausted tumor clones were present in pre-treatment blood, which suggests peripheral recruitment.

The immunoSEQ platform was used to carry out deep TCRbeta sequencing. The study's own analysis went as follows. For further analysis, only productive rearrangements were exported from the immunoSEQ Analyzer. T cell phenotypes were assigned to bulk TCRbeta clonotypes by matching the clonotypes to single-cell RNA+TCR-seq clones that had the same TCRbeta sequence. Clone enrichment in tumor was calculated as tumor frequency divided by PBMC frequency from bulk TCR sequencing. TCRs were sorted with GLIPH into specificity groups, meaning clusters of distinct TCRs that share CDR3 motifs and likely recognize common antigens. The source is immuneACCESS, and TCRdb retained only in-frame sequences with V and J called. Part of the clones is not carried over; for the studies checked, unresolved V genes explain less than half of this, and the remainder is unexplained. V and J calls and clone size come straight from that table; D and trimming were deduced from the DNA. In all, the sample holds approximately 50,000 clones, and 65% to 80% of those were seen once. 7.5% to 9.5% of the sample goes to the ten largest clones.

The CDR1 and CDR2 encoded by the germline V gene are MRHNA and SNTAGT. Cut back by 3 bases and 6 bases, the V and J ends lie 19 bases apart. CDR3 length: 16 amino acids, cysteine to phenylalanine. CDR3 DNA only is kept here, 48 bases in frame from base 1. For bulk TCRbeta sequencing, genomic DNA was extracted from tumor biopsies or peripheral blood, and input amounts ranged from about 550 ng to 6,004 ng. Every patient was a poor candidate for surgical resection and had histologically proven advanced or metastatic basal or squamous cell carcinoma. The basal cell carcinoma cohort was made up of 11 patients, and bulk tumor TCR sequencing was performed for about 8 of these patients.

The material sequenced was PBMCs, taken before anti-PD-1 therapy. The receptor's source is a human donor with advanced basal cell or squamous cell carcinoma (not recorded which). This chain joins TRBV6-4 to TRBJ2-3; no D gene can be assigned with confidence. The nucleotide sequence reads as follows: TGTGCCAGCAGTGAATTAGGGTTCTCCTATGGGGATACGCAGTATTTT. The translation is CASSELGFSYGDTQYF.